This entry concerns a single T cell receptor beta chain. What it binds is not known. The sample belongs to a study of early stage breast cancer tumors. About the research overall: Twelve of the 16 invasive tumors were ER+, PR+ and HER2-. Each sample averaged approximately 10-fold read coverage. The study's findings and limits: Most shared enriched TCRB sequences were commonly generated ones. Comparing each tissue with blood distinguished tumor from normal in most of the 16 patients.

CDR1 and CDR2 from the germline V gene are GTSNPN and SVGIG (reference sequence). V was clipped by 5 bases and J by 1 base, with 21 bases between them. The CDR3 covers 16 residues. Sequencing used immunoSEQ multiplex PCR; TCRdb keeps in-frame clones, though not all of them. The sample includes some 70,000 clones, approximately 79% seen only once; the top ten take about 3.6%. The chain carries TRBV30 and TRBJ2-7; D possibly uses TRBD1 or TRBD2 (7 bases each). The sequencing sample was made of blood. The clonotype comes from a person between 55 and 69 years old with breast cancer. The CDR3 loop is CAWGTWQGGLSYEQYF. The CDR3 nucleotides read TGTGCCTGGGGGACCTGGCAGGGGGGGTTATCCTACGAGCAGTACTTC.